These 10 T cell receptor beta chains were sequenced from one sample in a study of CD8 T cells in Susac syndrome. Random hexamers primed reverse transcription of about 0.5 to 1 ug RNA. TCRdb called the immunoSEQ multiplex PCR reads again in MiXCR, with one record for every CDR3 protein. The repertoire consists of 75,000 or so distinct CDR3 sequences, with over 85% occurring once and the leading ten covering around 0.94%. The sequenced sample was CD8+ T cells from PBMCs. These receptors were obtained from a human donor with Susac syndrome.

The chain carries TRBV20-1 and TRBJ2-3; D is perhaps TRBD1 or TRBD2 (5 bases each). CDR1 is DFQATT and CDR2 is SNEGSKA in the germline V gene (reference sequence). This CDR3 has 11 amino acids. Trimming pared 7 bases from V and 8 bases from J, leaving 13 bases between. The CDR3 DNA follows: TGCAGTGGTGGGACGGAACTTACGCAGTATTTT. Translation: CSGGTELTQYF.

This chain connects TRBV4-3 to TRBJ2-1; D unresolved. The germline V gene encodes CDR1 LGHNA and CDR2 YSLEER. The CDR3 contains 17 residues. V was shortened by 0 bases and J by 0 bases, with 12 bases between the two germline ends. CDR3 nucleotides: TGCGCCAGCAGCCAAGATCAACTACTCGACTCCTACAATGAGCAGTTCTTC. This codes for CASSQDQLLDSYNEQFF.

The chain is built from TRBV5-4 and TRBJ2-7; 9 bases line up with TRBD2. Germline CDR1 reads SGHNT; CDR2 reads YYREEE (reference sequence). The CDR3 consists of 20 residues. The J segment lost 3 bases and the V segment lost 0 bases, leaving 19 bases of the junction unmatched. The CDR3 region is CASSLGPQIRASGEIYEQYF. CDR3 nucleotide sequence: TGTGCCAGCAGCTTGGGCCCCCAAATTAGAGCTAGCGGGGAGATCTACGAGCAGTACTTC.

The CDR3 here is CAWKVDGYTF. The CDR3 DNA reads TGTGCCTGGAAAGTCGATGGCTACACCTTC. This sequence joins TRBV30 and TRBJ1-2; the D is unclear. Looked up from germline, CDR1 is GTSNPN and CDR2 is SVGIG (reference sequence). The CDR3 spans 10 residues. V was cut by 4 bases and J by 6 bases, with 6 bases left in between. Looking up the rest from reference TRBV30 and TRBJ1-2 gives the full variable domain: SQTIHQWPATLVQPVGSPLSLECTVEGTSNPNLYWYRQAAGRGLQLLFYSVGIGQISSEVPQNLSASRPQDRQFILSSKKLLLSDSGFYLCAWKVDGYTFGSGTRLTVV.

The V call is TRBV11-1, the J call TRBJ2-1; D gene ambiguous. Trimming left V 0 bases short and J 6 bases short, with 12 bases between. The CDR3 is 15 amino acids. Germline V gene data show CDR1 as SGHAT and CDR2 as FQDESV (reference sequence). This chain's CDR3 is CASSLAYGPGNEQFF. The CDR3 DNA reads as TGTGCCAGCAGCTTAGCGTATGGACCTGGCAATGAGCAGTTCTTC.

The V call is TRBV14, the J call TRBJ2-7; TRBD1 agrees at 8 bases. Trimming at V came to 0 bases and at J to 0 bases, leaving 10 bases not matched to a gene. The germline CDR1 and CDR2 sequences are SGHDN and FVKESK. This CDR3 contains 18 residues. CDR3 sequence (DNA): TGTGCCAGCAGCCAAGAAAAATCGGGACAGGAGAGCTCCTACGAGCAGTACTTC. Amino acids: CASSQEKSGQESSYEQYF.

This chain connects TRBV7-2 to TRBJ1-2; D uncertain. Germline V lookup: CDR1 SGHTA, CDR2 FQGNSA. The V gene lost 4 bases and the J gene lost 6 bases, with 12 bases spanning the gap. The CDR3 is made up of 13 amino acids. CDR3 region: CASSSRVLHGYTF. CDR3 in DNA: TGTGCCAGCAGCTCCCGGGTCCTCCATGGCTACACCTTC.

The V call is TRBV7-9, the J call TRBJ1-5, with 10 bases identical to TRBD1. The CDR3 contains 14 residues. Germline CDR1 reads SEHNR; CDR2 reads FQNEAQ (reference sequence). The trim removed 1 base at V and 7 bases at J, leaving 1 base unmatched. The CDR3 nucleotides read TGTGCCAGCAGCTTAGGACAGGGGGCCCAGCCCCAGCATTTT. Its protein product is CASSLGQGAQPQHF.

The V and J genes are TRBV2 and TRBJ1-1; D call uncertain. CDR3 length equals 12 residues. Trimming pared 8 bases from V and 1 base from J, leaving 8 bases between. Germline loops: CDR1 SNHLY, CDR2 FYNNEI. This CDR3 reads CASYWENTEAFF. For the CDR3, the DNA is TGTGCCAGCTATTGGGAGAACACTGAAGCTTTCTTT.

This clonotype was observed a handful of times. The rearrangement uses TRBV27 and TRBJ2-5; 7 bases line up with TRBD1. Germline V gives CDR1 MNHEY, CDR2 SMNVEV (reference sequence). CDR3 length: 14 amino acids. V was clipped by 5 bases and J by 5 bases; unmatched bases: 8. The CDR3 DNA reads TGTGCCAGCAGTCCTCGACAGGGACCGGAGACCCAGTACTTC. Its translation is CASSPRQGPETQYF.